This TCR beta chain emerged from a study of OX40 agonist ivuxolimab in advanced cancers. Across the study: Partial responses were recorded for three patients, including one with hepatocellular carcinoma and two with cutaneous melanoma. Study-wide results and limits: At 0.1 to 3.0 mg/kg, clonal expansion of CD4+ and CD8+ blood T cells had occurred by week 6. Compared with others, partial responders at 0.1-3.0 mg/kg displayed clonal expansion among the lowest.

Baseline, cycle 4 day 1, and cycle 7 day 1 were the blood sampling points. Some clones are missing from TCRdb's copy, which holds only in-frame ones; the method was immunoSEQ multiplex PCR. The repertoire consists of some 61,000 clones, with over 60% occurring once and the leading ten covering over 1.5%. With respect to this clone: Antigen unknown.

The sequencing used CD4+ or CD8+ T cells sorted from blood, collected in a trial of the OX40 agonist ivuxolimab. This clonotype was obtained from an adult with an advanced solid tumor such as melanoma, head and neck, liver or kidney cancer.

CDR3: CSVGIPGQGAGEQFF. In DNA form, the CDR3 reads TGCAGCGTCGGAATACCGGGACAGGGGGCTGGTGAGCAGTTCTTC. The genes are TRBV29-1 and TRBJ2-1; 12 nucleotides match TRBD1. Germline-derived CDR1 and CDR2 are SQVTM and ANQGSEA. V shed 6 bases and J 9 bases; nucleotides not matched to a gene: 12. The CDR3 has 15 amino acids.